The 14 T cell receptor beta chains reported below all come from one sample, sequenced in a study of regulatory T cells in long-lasting Graves disease. Construction of the TCR beta libraries employed iRepertoire HTBI primers in conjunction with Arm-PCR of CDR3 regions. TCRdb reanalysed the multiplex PCR reads using MiXCR and keeps one entry per CDR3 protein. The data show over 500,000 distinct CDR3 sequences, roughly 15% seen once. Time point of the sample: newly diagnosed GD, antithyroid drugs for less than 3 months. PBMCs provided the RNA from which the TCR library was made. The same data also went into a second study, on T cells in Graves' hyperthyroidism and ophthalmopathy.

Source: peripheral blood mononuclear cells (PBMCs), taken at new diagnosis, from a patient treated with antithyroid drugs. Receptors originate from a woman aged 25 to 39 with Graves disease.

J is TRBJ2-7 and V is TRBV20-1; unclear D gene. V shed 6 bases and J shed 3 bases, with 9 bases lying between them. The germline V gene encodes CDR1 DFQATT and CDR2 SNEGSKA (reference sequence). The CDR3 is 11 residues long. This chain's CDR3 is CSAGIYYEQYF. CDR3 bases: TGCAGTGCGGGGATTTACTACGAGCAGTACTTC.

This sequence joins TRBV20-1 and TRBJ1-2, with D possibly being TRBD1 (5 bases). CDR1 and CDR2 (germline): DFQATT, SNEGSKA (reference sequence). The CDR3 contains 13 residues. The V gene lost 4 bases and the J gene lost 0 bases, with 9 bases spanning the gap. The CDR3 DNA reads TGCAGTGCTACAGGGACTACTAACTATGGCTACACCTTC. This gives the protein CSATGTTNYGYTF.

The V gene is TRBV10-3, the J gene TRBJ1-5, with D unclear. CDR1 and CDR2 (germline): ENHRY, SYGVKD. This CDR3 is 13 amino acids long. Trimming took 10 bases from V and 3 from J, leaving 13 bases between them. The CDR3 loop is CATAQNPNQPQHF. Here the CDR3 DNA reads TGTGCCACCGCCCAAAACCCCAATCAGCCCCAGCATTTT.

This clonotype was seen a few times. This chain uses TRBV30 with TRBJ1-1; D remains ambiguous. V was trimmed by 4 bases and J by 3 bases, leaving 12 bases between them. This CDR3 is built from 13 residues. Germline values: CDR1 GTSNPN, CDR2 SVGIG (reference sequence). The CDR3, as DNA: TGTGCCTGGAAAAGGGAGTTGGACACTGAAGCTTTCTTT. Its translation: CAWKRELDTEAFF.

The chain is built from TRBV18 and TRBJ2-7, with TRBD1 identical over 9 bases. V lost 3 bases and J lost 3; bases outside the gene matches: 6. The length of the CDR3 is 15 residues. CDR1 is KGHSH and CDR2 is LQKENI in the germline V gene. CDR3 nucleotide sequence: TGTGCCAGCTCACCTTCCTGGACAGGGGACTACGAGCAGTACTTC. It codes for CASSPSWTGDYEQYF.

This clonotype was recorded many times. This chain joins TRBV5-1 and TRBJ2-3; D uncertain. CDR3 length: 13 amino acids. Trimming cost V 1 base and J 6 bases, with 9 bases left between them. Germline V CDR1 and CDR2: SGHRS, YFSETQ. The CDR3 loop is CASSLSNADTQYF. The DNA of the CDR3 is TGCGCCAGCAGCTTGAGTAATGCCGATACGCAGTATTTT.

The table lists this clonotype with many counts. This chain connects TRBV5-1 to TRBJ2-6, with D maybe TRBD2 (5 bases). CDR1 SGHRS and CDR2 YFSETQ come from the germline V gene. The CDR3 extends over 17 amino acids. V lost 4 bases, J lost 0 bases, and 14 bases lay in between. DNA of the CDR3: TGCGCCAGCAGCACGGCGAACCGGGGCTCTGGGGCCAACGTCCTGACTTTC. This sequence encodes CASSTANRGSGANVLTF.

This clonotype occurred a few times. The chain combines TRBV30 with TRBJ2-6, with D perhaps matching TRBD2 (6 bases). The germline V gene has CDR1 GTSNPN and CDR2 SVGIG (reference sequence). Trimming shortened V by 6 bases and J by 0 bases, and 18 bases separated the two germline ends. CDR3 length: 17 amino acids. The CDR3 spells CACAGRWTSSGANVLTF. The CDR3 region has the DNA TGTGCCTGCGCGGGACGGTGGACGTCCTCTGGGGCCAACGTCCTGACTTTC.

The rearrangement uses TRBV28 and TRBJ1-2; 8 bases line up with TRBD1. CDR1 and CDR2 (germline): MDHEN, SYDVKM. V lost 5 bases and J lost 7; bases outside the gene matches: 6. CDR3 length: 13 residues. CDR3 DNA: TGTGCCAGCAGTATGACAGGGGACGTTGGCTACACCTTC. It translates to CASSMTGDVGYTF.

A few counts support this clonotype. The chain has TRBV11-2 and TRBJ1-1; D call uncertain. The CDR3 spans 13 residues. Germline V gives CDR1 SGHAT, CDR2 FQNNGV. V was cut by 1 base and J by 7 bases, with 10 bases left in between. The CDR3 sequence: CASSLGLGVEAFF. The CDR3 coding sequence is TGTGCCAGCAGCTTAGGCCTCGGCGTTGAAGCTTTCTTT. Full variable domain (remainder filled in from reference TRBV11-2 and TRBJ1-1): EAGVAQSPRYKIIEKRQSVAFWCNPISGHATLYWYQQILGQGPKLLIQFQNNGVVDDSQLPKDRFSAERLKGVDSTLKIQPAKLEDSAVYLCASSLGLGVEAFFGQGTRLTVV.

This clonotype has at least ten counts. This rearrangement joins TRBV27 to TRBJ1-3, with 11 bases identical to TRBD1. The CDR3 length is 16 residues. With 2 bases clipped from V and 0 bases from J, the junction kept 0 bases outside the gene matches. Germline V gene data show CDR1 as MNHEY and CDR2 as SMNVEV (reference sequence). The CDR3 DNA sequence: TGTGCCAGCAGTTTAGGGACAGGGGGCTCTGGAAACACCATATATTTT. Translation gives CASSLGTGGSGNTIYF.

This clonotype was counted at least ten times. In DNA, the CDR3 is TGTGCCAGCAGTTTAGAACTAGCGGTCTATGAGCAGTTCTTC. Residues: CASSLELAVYEQFF. This chain connects TRBV12-3 or TRBV12-4 to TRBJ2-1; TRBD2 aligns across 8 bases. V shed 1 base and J 8 bases; nucleotides not matched to a gene: 4. There are 14 residues in the CDR3.

This clonotype was counted ten times or more. CDR3 in amino acids: CASSLAPGLAGTGELFF. The CDR3 DNA is TGTGCCAGCAGCTTAGCGCCGGGACTAGCGGGGACCGGGGAGCTGTTTTTT. This rearrangement joins TRBV7-2 to TRBJ2-2; 13 bases agree with TRBD2. Germline V CDR1 and CDR2: SGHTA, FQGNSA. The junction had 3 bases not matched to a gene; V was cut back by 0 bases and J by 5 bases. The CDR3 has 17 amino acids.

Ten or more counts support this clonotype. CDR3 nucleotide sequence: TGTGCCAGCAGACCCGGGAGTGAAGAGACCCAGTACTTC. This encodes CASRPGSEETQYF. The V gene is TRBV7-9, the J gene TRBJ2-5; possible D gene TRBD2, 6 bases. The CDR3 runs to 13 residues. The germline V and J ends were trimmed by 6 bases and 3 bases, with 11 bases remaining between them. Germline-derived CDR1 and CDR2 are SEHNR and FQNEAQ (reference sequence). The complete variable domain, with remaining parts taken from reference TRBV7-9 and TRBJ2-5, reads DTGVSQNPRHKITKRGQNVTFRCDPISEHNRLYWYRQTLGQGPEFLTYFQNEAQLEKSRLLSDRFSAERPKGSFSTLEIQRTEQGDSAMYLCASRPGSEETQYFGPGTRLLVL.